Described below is a single T cell receptor beta chain sequence and its context. Its antigen is unknown. Base qualities are not recorded, but no much larger clone differs from it by a single base. The CDR3 spans 10 residues, from the cysteine through the phenylalanine. Of the read, only the CDR3 DNA is kept; its 30 bases are in frame from base 1. The V and J ends are trimmed by 10 bases and 4 bases, leaving 7 bases between them. The germline V gene (reference sequence) sets CDR1 to LNHDA and CDR2 to SQIVND. The sample comes from a study of T cells in localized non-small cell lung cancer (TCRdb year 2020). With regard to the full study: Comparing tumors with uninvolved tumor-adjacent lungs, the study looked at the T cell repertoires of approximately 250 patients with early-stage NSCLC. The cohort was made up of about 240 treatment-naive NSCLC patients whose localized lung tumors had been resected. The mean age of the NSCLC patients was just over 65 years, with 120 to 150 men and 85 to 110 women. The research as a whole found: Uninvolved tumor-adjacent lung showed the highest T cell clonality, higher than tumor, which suggests more focused antigenic responses in the uninvolved tumor-adjacent lung. Because the study design was exploratory, TCR variables were selected using unadjusted p-values without false-discovery rate correction. Longer overall survival was associated with higher T cell density in blood, whereas shorter survival was associated with higher clonality in adjacent lung. A median of around 50 of the top 100 tumor clones were detected in paired uninvolved adjacent lung, and 28 of these tumor clones were also found among the top 100 clones of the paired uninvolved adjacent lung. Because multi-region tumor sequencing was not done, intratumor heterogeneity could not be ruled out.

At diagnosis, tumor, uninvolved tumor-adjacent lung and peripheral blood were collected and then preserved as a mix of FFPE and fresh-frozen material. For TCR repertoire profiling, the blood samples were analyzed as peripheral blood mononuclear cells. The immunoSEQ Assay was used to sequence TCR beta CDR3 regions from DNA. Regarding the original processing steps: T cell density was computed as TCR beta template counts normalized to usable DNA estimated by amplifying housekeeping genes. Using the preseqR package, richness was estimated by extrapolating to 120,000 templates for tissue samples and 400,000 templates for PBMC samples. Clonality was calculated as one minus Pielou's evenness. Differential abundance testing on productive amino-acid clonotypes, with a minimum total count of 5 and an alpha of 0.1, was used to identify tissue-enriched TCRs. Repertoire overlap between compartments was quantified with the Jaccard Index and Morisita Overlap Index. TCR beta CDR3s were clustered by GLIPH together with public tetramer-defined viral CDR3s, and at least three viral sequences plus V-gene enrichment were required for viral motifs. In its TCRdb copy, this immuneACCESS table keeps in-frame sequences only and misses some clones. Where compared with another copy, unresolved V genes explain less than half of these, and the others have no known cause. That table furnishes V, J and clone size, whereas the DNA furnished D and trimming. For this sample the table gives 40,000 to 65,000 clones, of which roughly 88% were detected only once. Of the sample, about 18% falls within the top ten clones.

The receptor was derived from a man aged 35 to 69 with stage III lung adenocarcinoma. The sequencing here drew on peripheral blood mononuclear cells, taken before any cancer treatment. The rearrangement joined TRBV19 to TRBJ2-5; a confident D gene designation cannot be given. The nucleotide sequence reads as follows: TGTGCCACCTCCCCAGAGACCCAGTACTTC. This translates into CATSPETQYF.